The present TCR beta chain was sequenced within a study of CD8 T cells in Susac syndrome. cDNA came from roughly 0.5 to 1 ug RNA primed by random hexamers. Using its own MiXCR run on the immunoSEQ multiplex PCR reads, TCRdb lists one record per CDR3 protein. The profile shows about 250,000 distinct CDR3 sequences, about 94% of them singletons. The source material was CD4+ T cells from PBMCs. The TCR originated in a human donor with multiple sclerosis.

The CDR3 reads CSAGPSFGRVGFTDTQYF. Written as DNA, the CDR3 is TGCAGTGCGGGGCCCTCATTTGGCCGTGTGGGCTTCACAGATACGCAGTATTTT. This chain joins TRBV20-1 and TRBJ2-3; possible D gene TRBD1, 5 bases. This CDR3 is built from 18 residues. The V end was cut by 6 bases, the J end by 2 bases, with 27 bases between. The germline CDR1 and CDR2 sequences are DFQATT and SNEGSKA (reference sequence).